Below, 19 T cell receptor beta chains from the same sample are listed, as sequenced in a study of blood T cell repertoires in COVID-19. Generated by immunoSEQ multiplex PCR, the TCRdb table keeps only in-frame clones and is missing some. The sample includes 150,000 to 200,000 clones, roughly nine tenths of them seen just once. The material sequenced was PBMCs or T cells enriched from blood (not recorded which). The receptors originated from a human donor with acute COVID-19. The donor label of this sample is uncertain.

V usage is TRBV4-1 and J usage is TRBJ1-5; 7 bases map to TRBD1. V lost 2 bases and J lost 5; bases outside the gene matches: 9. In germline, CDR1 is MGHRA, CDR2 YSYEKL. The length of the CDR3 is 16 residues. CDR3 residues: CASSQYRDRKDQPQHF. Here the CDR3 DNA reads TGCGCCAGCAGCCAATACCGGGACAGAAAAGATCAGCCCCAGCATTTT.

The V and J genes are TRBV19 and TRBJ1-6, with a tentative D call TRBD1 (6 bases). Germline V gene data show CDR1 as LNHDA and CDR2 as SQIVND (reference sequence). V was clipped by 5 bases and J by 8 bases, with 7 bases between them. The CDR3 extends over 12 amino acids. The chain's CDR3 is CASSQGYSPLHF. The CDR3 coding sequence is TGTGCCAGTAGTCAGGGGTATTCACCCCTCCACTTT.

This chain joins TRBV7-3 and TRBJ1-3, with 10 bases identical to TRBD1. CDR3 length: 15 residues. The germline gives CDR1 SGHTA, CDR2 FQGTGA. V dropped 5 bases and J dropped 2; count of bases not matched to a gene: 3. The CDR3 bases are TGTGCCAGCAGCAGAGACAGGGGGCCTGGAAACACCATATATTTT. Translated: CASSRDRGPGNTIYF.

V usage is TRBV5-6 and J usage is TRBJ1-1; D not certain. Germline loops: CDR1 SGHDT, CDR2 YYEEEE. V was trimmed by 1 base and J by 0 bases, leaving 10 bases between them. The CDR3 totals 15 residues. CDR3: CASSLPGFVNTEAFF. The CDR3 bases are TGTGCCAGCAGCTTGCCGGGATTTGTGAACACTGAAGCTTTCTTT.

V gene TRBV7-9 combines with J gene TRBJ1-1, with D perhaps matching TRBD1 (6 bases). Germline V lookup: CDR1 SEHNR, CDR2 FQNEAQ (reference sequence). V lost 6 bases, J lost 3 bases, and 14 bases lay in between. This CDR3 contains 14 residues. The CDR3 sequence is CASSTQGKHTEAFF. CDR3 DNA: TGTGCCAGCAGTACACAGGGCAAGCACACTGAAGCTTTCTTT.

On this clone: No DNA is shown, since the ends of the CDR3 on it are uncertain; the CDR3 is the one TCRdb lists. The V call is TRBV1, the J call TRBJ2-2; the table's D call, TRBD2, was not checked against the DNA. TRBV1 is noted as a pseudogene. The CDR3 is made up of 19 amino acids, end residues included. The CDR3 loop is CGVLSAPGRERGNTGELFF.

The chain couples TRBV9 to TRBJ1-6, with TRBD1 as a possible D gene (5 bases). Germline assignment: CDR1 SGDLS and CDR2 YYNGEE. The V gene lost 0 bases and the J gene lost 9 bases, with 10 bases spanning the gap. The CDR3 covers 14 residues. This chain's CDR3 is CASSVATGGSPLHF. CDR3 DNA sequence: TGTGCCAGCAGCGTAGCCACAGGCGGTTCACCCCTCCACTTT.

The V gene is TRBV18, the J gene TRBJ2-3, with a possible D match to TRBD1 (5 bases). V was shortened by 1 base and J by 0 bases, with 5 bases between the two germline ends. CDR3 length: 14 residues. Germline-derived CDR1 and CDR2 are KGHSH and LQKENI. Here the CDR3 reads CASSPQGSTDTQYF. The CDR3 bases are TGTGCCAGCTCACCACAGGGGAGCACAGATACGCAGTATTTT.

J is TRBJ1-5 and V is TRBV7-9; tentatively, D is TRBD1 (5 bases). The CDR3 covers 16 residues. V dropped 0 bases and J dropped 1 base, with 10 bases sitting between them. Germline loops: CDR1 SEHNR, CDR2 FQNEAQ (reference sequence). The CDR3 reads CASSLAGASSNQPQHF. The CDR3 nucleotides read TGTGCCAGCAGCTTAGCTGGGGCGTCAAGCAATCAGCCCCAGCATTTT. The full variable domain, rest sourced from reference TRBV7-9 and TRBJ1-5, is DTGVSQNPRHKITKRGQNVTFRCDPISEHNRLYWYRQTLGQGPEFLTYFQNEAQLEKSRLLSDRFSAERPKGSFSTLEIQRTEQGDSAMYLCASSLAGASSNQPQHFGDGTRLSIL.

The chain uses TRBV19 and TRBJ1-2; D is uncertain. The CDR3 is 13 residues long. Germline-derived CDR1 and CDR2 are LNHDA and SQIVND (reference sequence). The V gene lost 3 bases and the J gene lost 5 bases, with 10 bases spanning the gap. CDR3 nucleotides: TGTGCCAGTAGTATTAACGTCGGGTATGGCTACACCTTC. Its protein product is CASSINVGYGYTF.

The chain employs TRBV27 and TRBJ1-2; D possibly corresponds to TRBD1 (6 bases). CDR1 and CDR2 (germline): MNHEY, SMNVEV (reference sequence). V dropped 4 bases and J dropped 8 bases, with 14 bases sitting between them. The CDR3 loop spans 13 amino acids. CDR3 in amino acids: CASSSNRALGYTF. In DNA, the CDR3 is TGTGCCAGCAGTTCGAACAGGGCGCTCGGCTACACCTTC.

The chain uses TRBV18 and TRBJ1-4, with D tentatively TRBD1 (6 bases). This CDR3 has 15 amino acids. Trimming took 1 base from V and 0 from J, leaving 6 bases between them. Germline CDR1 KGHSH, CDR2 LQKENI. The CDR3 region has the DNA TGTGCCAGCTCACCACGGACAGCAACTAATGAAAAACTGTTTTTT. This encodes CASSPRTATNEKLFF.

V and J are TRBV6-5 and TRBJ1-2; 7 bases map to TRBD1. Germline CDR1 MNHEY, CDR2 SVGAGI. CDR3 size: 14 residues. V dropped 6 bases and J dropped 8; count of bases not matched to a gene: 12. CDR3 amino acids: CASRNRGSGWGYTF. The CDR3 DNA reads TGTGCCAGCAGGAACAGGGGATCCGGGTGGGGCTACACCTTC.

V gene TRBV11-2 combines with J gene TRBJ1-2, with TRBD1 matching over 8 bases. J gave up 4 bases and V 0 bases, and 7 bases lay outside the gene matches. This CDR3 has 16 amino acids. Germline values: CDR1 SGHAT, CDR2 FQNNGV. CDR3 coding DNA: TGTGCCAGCAGCTTAGACCTGGACAGGGTCCCCTATGGCTACACCTTC. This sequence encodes CASSLDLDRVPYGYTF.

CDR3: CASRFRGEKLFF. The CDR3 bases are TGTGCCAGCAGATTCCGGGGGGAAAAACTGTTTTTT. The chain carries TRBV28 and TRBJ1-4; the D gene is possibly TRBD1 (5 bases). Trimming cost V 6 bases and J 8 bases, with 10 bases left between them. CDR3 length equals 12 residues. Germline values: CDR1 MDHEN, CDR2 SYDVKM.

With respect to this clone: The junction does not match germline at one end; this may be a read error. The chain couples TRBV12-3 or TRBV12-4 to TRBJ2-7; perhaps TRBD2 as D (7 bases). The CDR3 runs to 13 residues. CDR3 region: CASRGAGLVGKVF. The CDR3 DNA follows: TGTGCCAGCCGGGGGGCAGGCCTGGTCGGGAAGGTCTTC.

For the CDR3, the DNA is TGTGCCAGCAGTGACCCCAGACAGGGGGTATCCTACGAGCAGTACTTC. It specifies CASSDPRQGVSYEQYF. This rearrangement joins TRBV6-4 to TRBJ2-7, with 9 bases fitting TRBD1. This CDR3 is 16 amino acids long. Germline V gene sequence: CDR1 MRHNA, CDR2 SNTAGT. Losses at the gene ends were 2 bases for V and 1 base for J; bases not matched to a gene: 6.

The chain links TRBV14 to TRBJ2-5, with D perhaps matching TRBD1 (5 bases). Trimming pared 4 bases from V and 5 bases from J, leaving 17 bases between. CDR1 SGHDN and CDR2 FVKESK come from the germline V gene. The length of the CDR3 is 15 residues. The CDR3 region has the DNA TGTGCCAGCAGCCGAACCCGACAGTTTCACGAGACCCAGTACTTC. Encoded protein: CASSRTRQFHETQYF.

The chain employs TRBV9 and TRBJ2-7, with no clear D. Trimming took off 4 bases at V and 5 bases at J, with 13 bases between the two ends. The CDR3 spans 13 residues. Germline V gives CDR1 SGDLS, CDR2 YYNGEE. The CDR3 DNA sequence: TGTGCCAGCAGCCCACCGGAAAGCGACGAGCAGTACTTC. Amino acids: CASSPPESDEQYF.